One sample yielded the 15 T cell receptor beta chains listed below, sequenced in a study of blood T cell repertoires in COVID-19. Profiling relied on immunoSEQ multiplex PCR, and the TCRdb table lists in-frame clones only, not all of them. The sample shows hundreds of thousands of clones, around 87% of them seen only once. The sample consisted of peripheral blood. The receptors were gathered from a woman aged 45-65 years with active or convalescent COVID-19.

The chain employs TRBV4-1 and TRBJ1-5, with 12 bases aligning to TRBD1. This CDR3 is built from 15 residues. The V segment lost 4 bases and the J segment 7 bases; nucleotides outside the gene matches: 5. Germline-derived CDR1 and CDR2 are MGHRA and YSYEKL. The CDR3, as DNA: TGCGCCAGCAGCCTAGGGACAGGGGGCTCGCAGCCCCAGCATTTT. This codes for CASSLGTGGSQPQHF.

The rearrangement links TRBV5-1 to TRBJ2-1, with a tentative D call TRBD2 (5 bases). V was clipped by 2 bases and J by 6 bases, with 15 bases between them. Germline V gene lookup returns CDR1 SGHRS and CDR2 YFSETQ. CDR3 size: 15 residues. This chain's CDR3 is CASSFEGGSGNEQFF. Written as DNA, the CDR3 is TGCGCCAGCAGCTTTGAAGGAGGCTCGGGCAATGAGCAGTTCTTC.

The rearrangement joins TRBV2 to TRBJ2-1; 8 nucleotides align to TRBD2. This CDR3 comprises 15 residues. After removal of 8 bases from V and 4 bases from J, the junction contained 10 bases not matched to a gene. Per germline, CDR1 SNHLY and CDR2 FYNNEI. The CDR3 DNA reads TGTGCCAGCCTCGCATCGACGGGGGGGTACAATGAGCAGTTCTTC. Its protein is CASLASTGGYNEQFF. Based on the CDR3 plus reference TRBV2 and TRBJ2-1, the full variable domain is EPEVTQTPSHQVTQMGQEVILRCVPISNHLYFYWYRQILGQKVEFLVSFYNNEISEKSEIFDDQFSVERPDGSNFTLKIRSTKLEDSAMYFCASLASTGGYNEQFFGPGTRLTVL.

CDR3 sequence (DNA): TGTGCCAGCAGCCTCATGCAGGTTGGGAACACTGAAGCTTTCTTT. Its translation is CASSLMQVGNTEAFF. This chain uses TRBV7-3 with TRBJ1-1; no reliable D call. The germline CDR1 and CDR2 sequences are SGHTA and FQGTGA. Trimming stripped 5 bases from V and 1 base from J, with 14 bases between. The CDR3 covers 15 residues.

The J gene is TRBJ2-2, the V gene TRBV28; D is possibly TRBD1 (6 bases). V lost 7 bases and J 10 bases, leaving 22 bases between the germline ends. Per germline, CDR1 MDHEN and CDR2 SYDVKM. The length of the CDR3 is 15 residues. The CDR3, as DNA: TGTGCCAGCACTATACGGACAGACCACACCCAGGAGCTGTTTTTT. Its translation: CASTIRTDHTQELFF.

This clone showed up just a few times. The genes are TRBV7-2 and TRBJ1-2; maybe TRBD1 (6 bases). CDR1 and CDR2 from the germline V gene are SGHTA and FQGNSA. This CDR3 contains 14 residues. The V end lost 5 bases, the J end lost 8 bases, and 18 bases lay between the germline ends. The chain's CDR3 is CASSEYREAGGYTF. DNA for the CDR3: TGTGCCAGCAGCGAGTACAGGGAAGCGGGGGGCTACACCTTC. Based on the CDR3 plus reference TRBV7-2 and TRBJ1-2, the full variable domain is GAGVSQSPSNKVTEKGKDVELRCDPISGHTALYWYRQSLGQGLEFLIYFQGNSAPDKSGLPSDRFSAERTGGSVSTLTIQRTQQEDSAVYLCASSEYREAGGYTFGSGTRLTVV.

The chain links TRBV3-1 (or the pseudogene TRBV3-2) to TRBJ1-1; D remains unclear. Germline V gene lookup returns CDR1 LGHDT and CDR2 YNNKEL (reference sequence). The CDR3 totals 15 residues. The V gene lost 0 bases and the J gene lost 4 bases, with 12 bases spanning the gap. The CDR3 DNA sequence: TGTGCCAGCAGCCAAGAAGCGGGTTGGCGCACTGAAGCTTTCTTT. It specifies CASSQEAGWRTEAFF.

Concerning this clone: Only one base separates this from a far larger clonotype, so it likely reflects a read error. The gene calls are TRBV7-9 and TRBJ1-5; D gene unclear. Looked up from germline, CDR1 is SEHNR and CDR2 is FQNEAQ (reference sequence). Trimming took 1 base from V and 0 from J, leaving 4 bases between them. The CDR3 length is 14 residues. The CDR3 region has the DNA TGTGCCAGCAGCTTAGGTTATAGCAATCAGCCCCAGCATTTT. Translation gives CASSLGYSNQPQHF.

Remarks on this clone: The germline gene is not matched at one end of the junction; a read error may be the cause. The rearrangement uses TRBV30 and TRBJ1-6, with D perhaps TRBD1 (5 bases). CDR3 size: 15 residues. Looked up from germline, CDR1 is GTSNPN and CDR2 is SVGIG (reference sequence). The CDR3 is CAWSPREGYSSPLHF. Written as DNA, the CDR3 is TGTGCCTGGAGCCCCAGGGAAGGGTATAGTTCACCCCTCCACTTT.

The CDR3 sequence is CASKQGPNNYGYTF. CDR3 bases: TGTGCCAGCAAACAGGGGCCGAATAACTATGGCTACACCTTC. The chain carries TRBV2 and TRBJ1-2; TRBD1 agrees at 7 bases. Trimming removed 7 bases from V and 1 base from J; junction bases left unmatched: 6. The CDR3 spans 14 residues. Germline CDR1 and CDR2: SNHLY and FYNNEI.

The rearrangement links TRBV18 to TRBJ1-2; the D is unclear. Germline CDR1 is KGHSH and CDR2 is LQKENI. This CDR3 region has 14 residues. V was clipped by 3 bases and J by 8 bases, with 16 bases between them. The CDR3 bases are TGTGCCAGCTCACCCGGGTCCCCCCTTGGCGGCTACACCTTC. This gives the protein CASSPGSPLGGYTF.

The rearrangement joins TRBV10-3 to TRBJ2-7, with D possibly matching TRBD2 (6 bases). V shed 10 bases and J shed 3 bases, with 13 bases lying between them. There are 12 residues in the CDR3. Germline assignment: CDR1 ENHRY and CDR2 SYGVKD. CDR3: CASSREDYEQYF. CDR3 nucleotide sequence: TGTGCCAGCTCGAGGGAGGACTACGAGCAGTACTTC.

This clone has ten or more counts. The rearrangement uses TRBV6-2 or TRBV6-3 and TRBJ2-7; D is unresolved. Germline loops: CDR1 MNHEY, CDR2 SVGEGT. This CDR3 comprises 13 residues. V lost 0 bases and J lost 4, with 7 bases in between. CDR3 in DNA: TGTGCCAGCAGTTACTCCTTCTATTACGAGCAGTACTTC. Translating gives CASSYSFYYEQYF.

The chain carries TRBV19 and TRBJ1-1, with D unclear. The V gene lost 3 bases and the J gene lost 5 bases, with 10 bases spanning the gap. This CDR3 has 13 residues. The V gene's germline CDR1 is LNHDA and CDR2 SQIVND (reference sequence). CDR3 nucleotide sequence: TGTGCCAGTAGTATGCCAGGTGTGACTGAAGCTTTCTTT. This translates into CASSMPGVTEAFF.

V usage is TRBV7-9 and J usage is TRBJ1-1; D uncertain. The CDR3 is made up of 13 amino acids. The germline V gene encodes CDR1 SEHNR and CDR2 FQNEAQ (reference sequence). V was cut by 1 base and J by 5 bases, with 8 bases left in between. CDR3: CASSLEAVTEAFF. The CDR3 bases are TGTGCCAGCAGCTTAGAGGCGGTTACTGAAGCTTTCTTT.